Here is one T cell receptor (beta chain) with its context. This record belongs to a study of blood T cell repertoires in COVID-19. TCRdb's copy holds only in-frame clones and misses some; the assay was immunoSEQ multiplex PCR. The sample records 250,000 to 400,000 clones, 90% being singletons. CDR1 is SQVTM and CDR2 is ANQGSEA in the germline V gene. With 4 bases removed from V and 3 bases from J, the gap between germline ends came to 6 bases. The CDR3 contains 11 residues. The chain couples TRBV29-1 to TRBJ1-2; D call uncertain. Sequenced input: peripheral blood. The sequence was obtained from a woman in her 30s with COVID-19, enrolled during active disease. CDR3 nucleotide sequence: TGCAGCGTTGGAGGAGACTATGGCTACACCTTC. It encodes CSVGGDYGYTF.